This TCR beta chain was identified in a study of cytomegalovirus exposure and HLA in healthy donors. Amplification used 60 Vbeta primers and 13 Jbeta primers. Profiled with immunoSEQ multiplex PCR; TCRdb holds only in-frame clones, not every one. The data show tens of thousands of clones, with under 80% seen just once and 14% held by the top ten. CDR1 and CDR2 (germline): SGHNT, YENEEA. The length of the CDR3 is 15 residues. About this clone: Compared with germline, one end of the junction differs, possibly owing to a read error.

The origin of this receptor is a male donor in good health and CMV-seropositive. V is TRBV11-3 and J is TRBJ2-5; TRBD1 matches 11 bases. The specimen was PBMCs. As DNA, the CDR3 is TGTGCCAGCAGCTTAGGAGGGACAGGGGGAGAGACCCAGCACTTC. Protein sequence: CASSLGGTGGETQHF.